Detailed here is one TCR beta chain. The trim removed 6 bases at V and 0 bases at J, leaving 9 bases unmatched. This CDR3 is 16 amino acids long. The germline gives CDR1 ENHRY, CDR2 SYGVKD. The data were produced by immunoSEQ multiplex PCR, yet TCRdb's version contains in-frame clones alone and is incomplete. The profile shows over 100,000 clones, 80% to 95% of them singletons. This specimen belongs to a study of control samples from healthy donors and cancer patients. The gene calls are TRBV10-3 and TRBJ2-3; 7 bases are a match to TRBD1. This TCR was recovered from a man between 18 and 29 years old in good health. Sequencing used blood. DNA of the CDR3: TGTGCCATCAGGTCCGGGACAGAGATTAGCACAGATACGCAGTATTTT. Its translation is CAIRSGTEISTDTQYF.